This record covers a single T cell receptor (beta chain). This clone was counted between two and nine times. Its antigen is not yet known. Base qualities are not recorded, but no much larger clone differs from it by a single base. This entry is derived from a study of glioma-infiltrating T cells after dendritic cell vaccination (dated by TCRdb to the mid-2010s). Describing the broader study: The cohort comprised about 15 glioblastoma patients from Phase I and II dendritic cell vaccination trials, 9 newly diagnosed and 6 with recurrent disease. Patients received three intradermal dendritic cell vaccine injections at biweekly intervals in the arm below the axilla. Survival after dendritic cell vaccination was correlated with TCR sequencing metrics, including TIL content and tumor-blood repertoire overlap. Between about 2003 and 2012, patients were given autologous tumor lysate-pulsed dendritic cell vaccination. Tumor-infiltrating lymphocyte content was quantified and tumor and blood repertoires were compared in dendritic cell-vaccinated glioblastoma patients by deep sequencing of TCR beta CDR3 regions. To make the vaccine, monocyte-derived dendritic cells were cultured for roughly seven days with IL-4 and GM-CSF and then pulsed overnight with autologous tumor lysate. What the study reported, not specific to this receptor: Higher estimated pretreatment TIL content predicted longer time to progression and overall survival after dendritic cell vaccination. TCR clonality showed no direct relationship with survival, which suggests that a diverse polyclonal response may matter. The TCR overlap response model with three groups was called speculative and said to need prospective validation. The cohort was small and heterogeneous, and full blood and tumor sets were available for few patients, with initial-recurrent tumor pairs available for even fewer patients.

For CDR1 and CDR2, the germline V gene lists SGHDT and YYEEEE. V lost 4 bases and J lost 6 bases, and the count of bases not matched to a germline gene is 7. The CDR3, from cysteine to phenylalanine, totals 15 residues. Only the CDR3 part of the read is kept: 45 bases, read in frame from the first base. The time point label here, explained by the study, means: after dendritic cell vaccination, including at tumor progression/relapse. To be selected, patients needed enough residual fresh-frozen tumor tissue and more than two years of available survival data. An isocitrate dehydrogenase mutation was not carried by any of the glioblastoma patients, although molecular status was otherwise variable. PBMC were collected before vaccination, two weeks after the third vaccination, and at tumor progression if tumor progression occurred. The Qiagen DNeasy Blood extraction Kit was used to extract genomic DNA.

TCRB CDR3 regions were amplified from 2 ug genomic DNA, or all available DNA if less, using the immunoSEQ assay. Multiplex PCR used 60 forward primers for TCR V beta segments and 13 reverse primers for J beta segments. To estimate reads per starting template, synthetic control templates were spiked into each sample at limiting dilution. The Illumina HiSeq System generated sequencing reads of 87 bp. Turning to the authors' computational methods: PCR and sequencing errors were removed by a nearest neighbor algorithm that merged closely related sequences. TCR overlap was defined as the percentage of unique tumor TCR beta sequences that were also present in the same patient's peripheral blood. Drawn from immuneACCESS, this table holds only the in-frame rearrangements with V and J called that TCRdb kept. Clones are partly lost; checked studies trace under half to an unresolved V gene and leave the rest unexplained. That table gives V, J and clone size, and the DNA gave D and trimming. The sample yields about 99,000 clones; 75% to 90% were counted once. Approximately 5.5% of the sample lies in the top ten.

The chain is assembled from TRBV5-6 and TRBJ1-4; a stretch of 9 junction bases matches TRBD1. The sample consisted of blood, taken after dendritic cell vaccination. The source is a human donor with glioblastoma. The base sequence is TGTGCCAGCAGCAGTAACAGGGGGCTTGATGAAAAACTGTTTTTT. The translation is CASSSNRGLDEKLFF.